This entry is about one T cell receptor (beta chain). The antigen it recognizes is unknown. No base-level quality is on record; no much larger clone is a single base apart. This sample was included in a study of cytomegalovirus exposure and HLA in healthy donors (TCRdb year 2017). For context, the study as a whole: According to an earlier analysis of several hundred of the donors, 150 million to 200 million T cells yielded 95 million to 140 million unique TCR beta sequences and about 280 Gb of sequence data. Roughly 320 gigabases of sequencing data and around 85 million unique TCR sequences made up an early release that covered approximately 700 HLA-typed donors. Of the roughly 420 genotyped donors, approximately 80% were placed in the genetic ancestry cluster associated with self-reported Caucasian donors. The study aimed to test whether cataloging public T cell receptors could reveal signatures of past pathogen exposure. The study profiled the T cell repertoires of hundreds of subjects by immunosequencing and related them to cytomegalovirus serostatus. Besides the first cohort of roughly 640 subjects, a separate validation cohort made up of over 95 different subjects was used. The study combined high-throughput TCR immunosequencing, statistical association of individual TCRs with disease status, and machine learning to predict cytomegalovirus infection status. A later analysis re-examined previously published TCR beta repertoires from more than 600 donors and added high-resolution HLA genotyping to investigate patterns of TCR occurrence. In the later analysis, no new phenotypic data were used to find candidate immune exposures; instead, reliance was placed on TCR beta sequences and their occurrence across donors. An earlier analysis of 587 of the donors used high-throughput TCR beta sequencing to judge whether each TCR beta V gene segment behaved as functional or pseudogenic. Donor age, sex, ethnicity and CMV serostatus were compiled together with the repertoire data. A later genetic analysis took genome-wide SNP genotypes for about three fifths of the 666 donors and used that subset as a discovery cohort. Every discovery cohort repertoire had been produced on one sequencing platform. HLA typing covered class I and class II loci at four-digit resolution. The number of donors typed differed by locus, with 629-630 for A, B, C, DRB1 and DQB1, around 500 for DQA1, 600 to 610 for DPA1, and about 450 for DPB1. Several DR-DQ haplotypes were treated as single units for association and clustering because of strong linkage in the cohort. Among roughly 400 genotyped donors of the cohort, an average of around 250,000 unique TCR beta nucleotide sequences was sequenced per donor, of which about 20% were non-productive. What the work shows at the level of the full study, not this receptor alone: A later analysis reported that several top co-occurrence clusters appeared linked to parvovirus B19, influenza, CMV and Epstein-Barr virus. Roughly uniform sequencing depth across donors was assumed in presence/absence analyses, although this assumption may not hold. Approximately 16 rarely observed V segments, including chromosome 9 orphons, were excluded from the earlier analysis of several hundred of the donors because counts were too low. In a later genetic analysis, a missense DCLRE1C variant was associated with V-gene and J-gene trimming of TCR beta chains, and the association was replicated in an independent cohort. A further reported finding was that TCR beta sequences accurately predicted the HLA-A and HLA-B alleles for most subjects in the first cohort. Compared with equally common non-associated chains, HLA-associated TCR beta chains in a later analysis were more clonally expanded and had lower generation probabilities. CMV serostatus was the only immune exposure information available for the cohort. Specific HLA alleles were associated with 16,951 TCR beta sequences at a false discovery rate of 0.05 in a later analysis. The study gave a list of under 200 TCR beta chains associated with cytomegalovirus. When HLA alleles, especially DR and DQ, strongly co-occurred, TCR associations were difficult to assign to individual alleles. According to a later analysis, most CMV-associated TCR beta chains appeared to be HLA-restricted, and the HLA associations seemed to be driven largely by CMV exposure. Cytomegalovirus status was reported to be diagnosed by the classifier with high specificity and sensitivity in both the original and validation cohorts. Most TCR sequences were seen in very few donors, while some public TCRs were found in many individuals. In vitro tests confirmed that a few of the cytomegalovirus-associated TCR beta chains recognize cytomegalovirus antigens. Broadly in line with IMGT annotations, most TCR beta V segments showed up in productive rearrangements about 87% or about 30% of the time in an earlier analysis of 587 of the donors. The sequencing pipeline was judged likely to have produced a cluster of highly shared sequence variants as a technical artifact. Some IMGT-functional V segments, including TRBV6-2 and TRBV6-3, could not be distinguished by the 87-base-pair reads and were therefore excluded. HLA typing was unavailable for some donors at each locus, so association tests used only the typed subset. The authors suggested that the approach could potentially be extended to other disease states and immunological phenotypes. In a later analysis, the rate of TCR association differed among HLA loci, with DRB1 alleles having the most associated TCRs and HLA-C alleles having the fewest. Linkage disequilibrium might explain the correlated functional status among segregating V segments, but an unknown experimental factor could not be ruled out. In a later genetic analysis, fewer N-insertions in productive TCRs were reported among donors in an Asian-associated ancestry cluster than the roughly 700-donor mean. This cohort had only TCR beta chains sequenced, and the lack of alpha or paired-chain data limited which features could be detected.

Including cysteine and phenylalanine, the CDR3 has 15 amino acids. The kept DNA is CDR3 alone, 45 bases in frame from the first base. CDR1 SGHVS and CDR2 FQNEAQ are derived from the germline V gene. V is reduced by 5 bases and J by 2 bases, leaving a spacing of 16 bases between them. In total, approximately 700 healthy bone marrow donors made up the cohort. At the time of sampling, every cohort member was nominally healthy, though immune exposures that went unrecorded were likely present. The donor tested CMV seropositive, placing the donor among the approximately 290 seropositive members of the cohort. Every donor gave a peripheral blood sample, and the peripheral blood mononuclear cells from that sample were used for TCR beta sequencing. The Qiagen DNeasy Blood Extraction Kit was used to extract genomic DNA from the blood cell samples. Library preparation employed the immunoSEQ multiplex PCR assay. The multiplex PCR relied on a mix of 60 forward primers for TCR Vbeta segments and 13 reverse primers for TCR Jbeta segments. A multiplex PCR assay on genomic DNA amplified the CDR3 region of rearranged TCR beta genes. The Illumina HiSeq System was used to sequence the amplified TCR beta libraries as 87-base-pair reads. In the source study's methods: A later analysis counted approximately 84 million unique TCR beta chains across the 500 to 850 repertoires, and around 9.9 million of these chains were shared by at least two donors. Raw reads were error-corrected and collapsed into unique sequences with a nearest-neighbor algorithm that merged closely related sequences to remove PCR and sequencing errors. V, D and J gene segments were assigned by aligning CDR3 sequences to IMGT reference sequences. For a sequence to be retained, a match of at least six nucleotides to both a V gene segment and a J gene segment was required. Rearrangements were classified as productive when the CDR3 lacked stop codons and remained in frame with V and J, and all other rearrangements were classified as non-productive. CDR3 was defined by IMGT convention, running from the second conserved V-encoded cysteine to the conserved J-encoded phenylalanine. The earlier analysis of about 500 of the donors excluded sequences that lacked an unambiguous match to a single V gene segment. An earlier analysis of approximately 590 of the donors called V segments functional above 56.7% productive rearrangements and segregating when the between-donor standard deviation exceeded 5%. A statistical classification framework was built for diagnosing cytomegalovirus status from the catalog of TCR beta chain sequences. In a later analysis, TCR nucleotide sequences were compared against IMGT/GENE-DB human TR gene sequences so that V and J genes could be assigned. The TCRdist pipeline was used in a later analysis to assign CDR3 sequences and most-parsimonious VDJ recombination scenarios. In a later analysis, each TCR beta chain was defined by its CDR3 amino acid sequence together with its V-gene family, and reads lacking a unique V-gene family were excluded. To address suspected cross-contamination and a sequencing artifact, a later analysis removed 592 highly shared, low-generation-probability nucleotide sequences. In a later analysis, a clonal expansion index was calculated for each public chain from normalized within-repertoire ranks of inferred template counts. Generation probabilities in a later analysis came from a VDJ recombination model fitted to out-of-frame rearrangements, and those results were checked against IGoR. A later analysis scored TCR-TCR, TCR-HLA and TCR-CMV co-occurrence with hypergeometric tests, applying a repertoire-size bias correction to TCR pairs. To estimate false discovery rates, a later analysis permuted the HLA or CMV assignments 20 times. In a later analysis, co-occurring TCRs were grouped using DBSCAN, and TCRdist sequence similarity was added for clustering within HLA-allele-positive subsets. Repertoires with fewer than 30,000 or more than 120,000 public chains were left out of co-occurrence clustering, as were about five repertoires with anomalous nucleotide sharing. TCRdb stores this immuneACCESS table with in-frame sequences only. Part of the clones is absent; in the studies checked, under half of the shortfall reflects unresolved V genes, and no reason is known for the rest. The V and J calls and clone size are taken from that table; D and trimming were inferred from the DNA. Within this sample are about 110,000 clones, with about 79% of them counted one time only. The ten top clones hold approximately 3.1% of the sample.

Sequenced: PBMCs. The TCR comes from a woman aged 18-29 years in good health and CMV-seropositive. The sequence joins TRBV7-8 to TRBJ2-7; the D gene is possibly TRBD2, with 6 bases matching. The DNA sequence reads TGTGCCAGCAGCCTGGCCGGGACTCAAGCCTACGAGCAGTACTTC. Its translation reads: CASSLAGTQAYEQYF.